The subject of this entry is one TCR beta chain. The antigen is not known. TCRdb used MiXCR to reprocess the reads, holding one entry per CDR3 protein. The sample consists of about 890,000 distinct CDR3 sequences, under 40% of them appearing once. The data were obtained in a study of T cell repertoires in cytomegalovirus infection. Study-level information: Recently described HLA-C-restricted plus well-studied HLA-B-restricted CMV epitopes were used. Public signatures in TCR beta pointed to CMV infection and matching HLA type.

The V gene end was trimmed by 7 bases and the J gene end by 3 bases; junction bases not matched to a gene: 6. The CDR3 runs to 16 residues. Germline loops: CDR1 MNHEY, CDR2 SMNVEV (reference sequence). Overall study findings and caveats: Identification of carriers of CMV plus the relevant HLA was performed using cumulative public TCR beta family frequency. Dominating the ex vivo response were HLA-C-restricted CMV-specific TCR beta clonotypes.

The sample in question was cultured CD8+ T cells from PBMCs, obtained from culture after CMV antigen stimulation. This receptor was identified in a human donor in good health (CMV status not recorded). Some clones in this sample may be carry-over from other donors' samples. The chain recombines TRBV27 with TRBJ2-1, with 13 bases aligning to TRBD2. The CDR3, as DNA: TGTGCCAGCAACCCAAGGACTAGCGGGGGCTACAATGAGCAGTTCTTC. It is translated as CASNPRTSGGYNEQFF.